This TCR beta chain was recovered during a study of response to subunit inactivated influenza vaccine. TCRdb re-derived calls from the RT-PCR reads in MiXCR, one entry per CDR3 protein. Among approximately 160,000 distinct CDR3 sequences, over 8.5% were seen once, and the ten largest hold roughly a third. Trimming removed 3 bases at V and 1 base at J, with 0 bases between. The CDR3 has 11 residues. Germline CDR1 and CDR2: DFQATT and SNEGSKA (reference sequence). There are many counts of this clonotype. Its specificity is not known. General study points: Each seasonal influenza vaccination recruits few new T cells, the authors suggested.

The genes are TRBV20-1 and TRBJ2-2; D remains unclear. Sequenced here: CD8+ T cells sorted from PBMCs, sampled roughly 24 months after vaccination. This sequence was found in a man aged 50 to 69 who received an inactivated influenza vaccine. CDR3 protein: CSARNTGELFF. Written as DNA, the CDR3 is TGCAGTGCTAGGAACACCGGGGAGCTGTTTTTT.